This T cell receptor beta chain was observed in a study of shared clonotypes between healthy human individuals. The CDR3 has 18 residues. Germline V gene sequence: CDR1 SEHNR, CDR2 FQNEAQ (reference sequence). Between the trimmed V and J ends, which lost 5 bases and 0 bases, there was a span of 22 bases. The assay was immunoSEQ multiplex PCR, and TCRdb's table has in-frame clones only and misses some. Of under 550,000 clones listed, about 95% were seen once; the top ten hold approximately 0.06%. The donors, healthy adults who were HIV-negative, had experienced no recent acute infections or vaccinations. CD45RA-negative memory and CD45RA+ naive subsets were split from the CD4+ cells.

This chain links TRBV7-9 with TRBJ1-1, with D possibly matching TRBD1 (5 bases). The sample was naive CD4+ T cells sorted from blood. As for subset: CD45RA+ positively selected. The source is a woman aged 30 to 39 in good health. The CDR3 nucleotides read TGTGCCAGCAGCCTGGACGCGTGGATTAGGGGCATGAACACTGAAGCTTTCTTT. It specifies CASSLDAWIRGMNTEAFF.